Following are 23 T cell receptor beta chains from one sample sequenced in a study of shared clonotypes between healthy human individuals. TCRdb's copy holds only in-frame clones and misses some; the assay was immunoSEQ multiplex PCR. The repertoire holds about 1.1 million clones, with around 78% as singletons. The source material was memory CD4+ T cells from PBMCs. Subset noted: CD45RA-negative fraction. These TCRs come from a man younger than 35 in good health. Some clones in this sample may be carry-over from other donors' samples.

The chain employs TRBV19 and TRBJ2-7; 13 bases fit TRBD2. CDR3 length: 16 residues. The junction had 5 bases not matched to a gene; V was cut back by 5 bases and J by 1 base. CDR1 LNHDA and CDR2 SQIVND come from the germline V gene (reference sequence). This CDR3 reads CASSSRTSGGSYEQYF. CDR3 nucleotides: TGTGCCAGTAGTTCGCGGACTAGCGGGGGATCCTACGAGCAGTACTTC.

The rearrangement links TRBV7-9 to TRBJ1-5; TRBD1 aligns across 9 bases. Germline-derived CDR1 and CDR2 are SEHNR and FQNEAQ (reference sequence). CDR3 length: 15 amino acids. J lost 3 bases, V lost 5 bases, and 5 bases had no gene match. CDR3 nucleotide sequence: TGTGCCAGCAGCCCCGGGACAGGGACCAATCAGCCCCAGCATTTT. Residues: CASSPGTGTNQPQHF.

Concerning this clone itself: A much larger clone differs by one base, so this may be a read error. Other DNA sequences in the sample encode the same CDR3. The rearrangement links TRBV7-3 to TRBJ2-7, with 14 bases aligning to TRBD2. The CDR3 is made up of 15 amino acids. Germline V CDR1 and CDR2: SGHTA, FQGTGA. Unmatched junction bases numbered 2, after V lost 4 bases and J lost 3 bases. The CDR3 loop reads CASSSGTSGSYEQYF. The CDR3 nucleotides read TGTGCCAGCAGCTCCGGGACTAGCGGGAGCTACGAGCAGTACTTC.

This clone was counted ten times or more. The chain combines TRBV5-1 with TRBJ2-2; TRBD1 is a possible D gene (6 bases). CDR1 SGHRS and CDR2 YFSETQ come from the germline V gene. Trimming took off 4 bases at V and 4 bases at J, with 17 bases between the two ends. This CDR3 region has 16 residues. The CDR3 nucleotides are TGCGCCAGCAGCGCCCACAGGGACCCCACCACCGGGGAGCTGTTTTTT. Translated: CASSAHRDPTTGELFF.

The CDR3 is CASSLTGNNEKLFF. Here the CDR3 DNA reads TGTGCCAGCAGCCTTACAGGGAATAATGAAAAACTGTTTTTT. The gene calls are TRBV7-3 and TRBJ1-4; D perhaps matches TRBD1 (6 bases). The V end lost 5 bases, the J end lost 4 bases, and 11 bases lay between the germline ends. Per the germline V gene, CDR1 is SGHTA and CDR2 is FQGTGA. CDR3 size: 14 residues.

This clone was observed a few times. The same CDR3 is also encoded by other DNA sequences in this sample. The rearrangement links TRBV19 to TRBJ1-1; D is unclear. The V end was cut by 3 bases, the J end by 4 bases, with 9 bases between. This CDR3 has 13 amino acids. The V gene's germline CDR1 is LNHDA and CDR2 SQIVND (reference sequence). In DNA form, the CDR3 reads TGTGCCAGTAGTATCCCTGGTTCCACTGAAGCTTTCTTT. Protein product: CASSIPGSTEAFF.

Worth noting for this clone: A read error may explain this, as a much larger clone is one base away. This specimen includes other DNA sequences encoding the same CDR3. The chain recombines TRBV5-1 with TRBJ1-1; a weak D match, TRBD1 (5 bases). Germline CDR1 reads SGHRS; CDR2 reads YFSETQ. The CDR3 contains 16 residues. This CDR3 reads CASSLDGSPGNTEAFF. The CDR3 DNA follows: TGCGCCAGCAGCTTGGATGGCAGCCCAGGGAACACTGAGGCTTTCTTT.

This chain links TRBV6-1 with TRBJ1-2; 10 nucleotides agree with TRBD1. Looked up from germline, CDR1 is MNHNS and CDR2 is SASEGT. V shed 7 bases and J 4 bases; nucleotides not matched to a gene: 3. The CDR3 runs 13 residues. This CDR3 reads CASKTGGGYGYTF. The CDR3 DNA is TGTGCCAGCAAGACAGGGGGCGGCTATGGCTACACCTTC.

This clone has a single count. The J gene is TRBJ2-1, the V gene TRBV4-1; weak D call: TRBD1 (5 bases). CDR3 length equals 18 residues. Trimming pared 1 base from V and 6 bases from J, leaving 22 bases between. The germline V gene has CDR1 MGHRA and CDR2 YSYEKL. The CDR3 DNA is TGCGCCAGCAGCCAAGGTCTCCTGAGAACTGACAGTGCCAATGAGCAGTTCTTC. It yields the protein CASSQGLLRTDSANEQFF.

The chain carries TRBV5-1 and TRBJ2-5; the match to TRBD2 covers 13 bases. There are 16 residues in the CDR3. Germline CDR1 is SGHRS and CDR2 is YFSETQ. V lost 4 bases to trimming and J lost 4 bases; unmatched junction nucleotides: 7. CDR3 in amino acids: CASSSTSGRAAETQYF. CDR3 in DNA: TGCGCCAGCAGCAGTACTAGCGGGAGGGCCGCAGAGACCCAGTACTTC. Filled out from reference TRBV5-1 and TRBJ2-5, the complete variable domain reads KAGVTQTPRYLIKTRGQQVTLSCSPISGHRSVSWYQQTPGQGLQFLFEYFSETQRNKGNFPGRFSGRQFSNSRSEMNVSTLELGDSALYLCASSSTSGRAAETQYFGPGTRLLVL.

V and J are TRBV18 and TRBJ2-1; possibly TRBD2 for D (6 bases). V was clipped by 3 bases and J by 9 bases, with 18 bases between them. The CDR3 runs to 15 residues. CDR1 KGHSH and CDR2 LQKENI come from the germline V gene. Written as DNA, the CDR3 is TGTGCCAGCTCACCCCGGGGGAGCTGGCAAGGTGAGCAGTTCTTC. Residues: CASSPRGSWQGEQFF.

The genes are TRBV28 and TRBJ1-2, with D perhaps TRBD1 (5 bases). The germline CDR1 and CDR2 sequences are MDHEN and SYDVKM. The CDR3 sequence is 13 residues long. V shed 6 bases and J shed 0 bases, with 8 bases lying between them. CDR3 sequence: CASRKDTNYGYTF. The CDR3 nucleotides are TGTGCCAGCAGGAAGGACACTAACTATGGCTACACCTTC.

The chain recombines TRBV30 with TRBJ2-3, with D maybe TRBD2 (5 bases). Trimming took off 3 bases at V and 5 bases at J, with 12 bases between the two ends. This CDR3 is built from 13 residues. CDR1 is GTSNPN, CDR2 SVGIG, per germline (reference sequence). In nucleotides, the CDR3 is TGTGCCTGGAGGGCGGCGGGTGGAGATACGCAGTATTTT. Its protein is CAWRAAGGDTQYF.

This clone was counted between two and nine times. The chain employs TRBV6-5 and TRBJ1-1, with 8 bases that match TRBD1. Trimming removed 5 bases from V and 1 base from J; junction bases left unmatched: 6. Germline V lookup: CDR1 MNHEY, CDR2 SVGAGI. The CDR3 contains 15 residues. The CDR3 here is CASSGQGWGNTEAFF. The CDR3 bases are TGTGCCAGCAGTGGACAGGGCTGGGGGAACACTGAAGCTTTCTTT.

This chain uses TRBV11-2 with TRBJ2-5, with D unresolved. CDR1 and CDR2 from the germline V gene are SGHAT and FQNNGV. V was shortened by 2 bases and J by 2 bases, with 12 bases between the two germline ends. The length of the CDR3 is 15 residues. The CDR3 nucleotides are TGTGCCAGCAGCTTACCCCGGGCCGGGCAAGAGACCCAGTACTTC. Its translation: CASSLPRAGQETQYF.

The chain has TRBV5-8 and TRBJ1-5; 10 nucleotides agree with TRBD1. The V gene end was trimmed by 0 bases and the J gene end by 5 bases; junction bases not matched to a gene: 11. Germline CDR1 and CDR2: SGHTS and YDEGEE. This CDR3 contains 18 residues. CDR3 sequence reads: CASSLGPMRTGGYQPQHF. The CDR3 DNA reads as TGTGCCAGCAGCTTGGGACCTATGCGGACAGGGGGGTATCAGCCCCAGCATTTT. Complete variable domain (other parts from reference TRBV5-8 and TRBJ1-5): EAGVTQSPTHLIKTRGQQATLRCSPISGHTSVYWYQQALGLGLQFLLWYDEGEERNRGNFPPRFSGRQFPNYSSELNVNALELEDSALYLCASSLGPMRTGGYQPQHFGDGTRLSIL.

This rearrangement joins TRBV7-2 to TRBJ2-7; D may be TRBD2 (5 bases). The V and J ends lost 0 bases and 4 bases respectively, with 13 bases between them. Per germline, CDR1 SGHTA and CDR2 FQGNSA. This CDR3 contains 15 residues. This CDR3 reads CASSLAGSGPYEQYF. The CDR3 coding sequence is TGTGCCAGCAGCTTAGCGGGGAGCGGTCCTTACGAGCAGTACTTC.

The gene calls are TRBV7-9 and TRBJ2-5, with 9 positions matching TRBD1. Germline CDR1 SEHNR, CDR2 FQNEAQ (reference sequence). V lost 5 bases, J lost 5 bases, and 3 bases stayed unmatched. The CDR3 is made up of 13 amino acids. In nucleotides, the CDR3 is TGTGCCAGCAGCCCACAGGGGGCTGAGACCCAGTACTTC. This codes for CASSPQGAETQYF.

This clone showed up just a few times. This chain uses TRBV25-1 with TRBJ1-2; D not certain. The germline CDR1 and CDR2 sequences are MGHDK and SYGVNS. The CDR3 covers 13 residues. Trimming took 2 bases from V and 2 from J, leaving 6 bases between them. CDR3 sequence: CASSEAENYGYTF. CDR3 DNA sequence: TGTGCCAGCAGTGAAGCGGAAAACTATGGCTACACCTTC.

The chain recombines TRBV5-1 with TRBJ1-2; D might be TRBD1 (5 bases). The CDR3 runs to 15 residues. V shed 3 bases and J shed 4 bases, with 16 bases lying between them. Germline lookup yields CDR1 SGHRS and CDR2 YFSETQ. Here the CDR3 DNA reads TGCGCCAGCAGCTCCGACCCGGGAGGGGTCTATGGCTACACCTTC. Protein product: CASSSDPGGVYGYTF.

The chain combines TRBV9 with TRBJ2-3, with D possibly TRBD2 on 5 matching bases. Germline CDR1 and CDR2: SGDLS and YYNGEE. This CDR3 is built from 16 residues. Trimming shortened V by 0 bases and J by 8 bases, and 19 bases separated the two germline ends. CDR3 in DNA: TGTGCCAGCAGCGTAGATGGCGGGTCCGCAGTAGGTACGCAGTATTTT. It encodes CASSVDGGSAVGTQYF.

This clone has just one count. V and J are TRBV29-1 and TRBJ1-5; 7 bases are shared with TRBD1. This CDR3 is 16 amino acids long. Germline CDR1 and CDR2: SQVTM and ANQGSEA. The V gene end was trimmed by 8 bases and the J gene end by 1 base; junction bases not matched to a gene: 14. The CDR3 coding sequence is TGCAGCACACCCCAGGGACAGACTTTGAGCAATCAGCCCCAGCATTTT. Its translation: CSTPQGQTLSNQPQHF.

As DNA, the CDR3 is TGTGCCAGCAGCGGCGGCCCAGCCTCTGGAAACACCATATATTTT. Translation: CASSGGPASGNTIYF. The rearrangement joins TRBV9 to TRBJ1-3; unclear D gene. The length of the CDR3 is 15 residues. CDR1 and CDR2 (germline): SGDLS, YYNGEE. V shed 3 bases and J shed 0 bases, with 10 bases lying between them.